These 18 T cell receptor beta chains were all obtained from the same sample, sequenced in a study of technical replicates of blood from a handful of donors. Assay: immunoSEQ multiplex PCR; the TCRdb copy retains only in-frame clones and omits some. Here the sample spans approximately 13,000 clones, 70% to 80% being singletons. Source material: PBMCs. Receptors were obtained from a human donor in good health.

The chain employs TRBV19 and TRBJ2-7; the D is unclear. Germline loops: CDR1 LNHDA, CDR2 SQIVND (reference sequence). Trimming removed 3 bases at V and 5 bases at J, with 5 bases between. The CDR3 sequence is 11 residues long. The CDR3 sequence: CASSIGHEQYF. For the CDR3, the DNA is TGTGCCAGTAGTATCGGTCACGAGCAGTACTTC.

This chain links TRBV5-8 with TRBJ2-5; D possibly corresponds to TRBD2 (6 bases). V lost 0 bases and J 0 bases, leaving 18 bases between the germline ends. CDR1 is SGHTS and CDR2 is YDEGEE in the germline V gene. CDR3 length equals 18 residues. The CDR3 here is CASSLGTGTRSYQETQYF. The CDR3, as DNA: TGTGCCAGCAGCTTGGGGACCGGGACTCGGTCGTACCAAGAGACCCAGTACTTC.

The rearrangement links TRBV28 to TRBJ2-2; 8 bases line up with TRBD1. V dropped 7 bases and J dropped 5; count of bases not matched to a gene: 6. This CDR3 comprises 14 residues. From germline, CDR1 is MDHEN and CDR2 SYDVKM. The CDR3 DNA sequence: TGTGCCAGCACAGGGACAGGAAAAACCGGGGAGCTGTTTTTT. Amino acid sequence: CASTGTGKTGELFF.

The CDR3 coding sequence is TGTGCCAGCAGCGAACGGACTCATGACACAGATACGCAGTATTTT. Residues: CASSERTHDTDTQYF. J is TRBJ2-3 and V is TRBV7-6, with D possibly TRBD2 on 5 matching bases. CDR1 and CDR2 from the germline V gene are SGHVS and FNYEAQ. The V and J ends lost 5 bases and 2 bases respectively, with 14 bases between them. CDR3 length: 15 residues.

This sequence joins TRBV13 and TRBJ1-1; 8 bases line up with TRBD1. Germline-derived CDR1 and CDR2 are PRHDT and FYEKMQ (reference sequence). V gave up 3 bases and J gave up 3 bases; unmatched junction bases: 9. CDR3 size: 16 residues. CDR3 nucleotides: TGTGCCAGCAGCTTTTTGCCCGGACAGGGTTACACTGAAGCTTTCTTT. Translating it yields CASSFLPGQGYTEAFF.

The chain links TRBV18 to TRBJ1-5, with 7 bases lining up with TRBD1. The V gene end was trimmed by 5 bases and the J gene end by 6 bases; junction bases not matched to a gene: 7. This CDR3 has 14 residues. Germline V lookup: CDR1 KGHSH, CDR2 LQKENI. CDR3 nucleotides: TGTGCCAGCTCAACAGGGACAGCCTTTCAGCCCCAGCATTTT. It yields the protein CASSTGTAFQPQHF. Based on the CDR3 plus reference TRBV18 and TRBJ1-5, the full variable domain is NAGVMQNPRHLVRRRGQEARLRCSPMKGHSHVYWYRQLPEEGLKFMVYLQKENIIDESGMPKERFSAEFPKEGPSILRIQQVVRGDSAAYFCASSTGTAFQPQHFGDGTRLSIL.

This sequence joins TRBV7-9 and TRBJ2-5; weak D call: TRBD2 (5 bases). V gave up 1 base and J gave up 1 base, with 7 bases separating them. The CDR3 consists of 14 residues. Germline values: CDR1 SEHNR, CDR2 FQNEAQ (reference sequence). CDR3 in amino acids: CASSLGAVQETQYF. The DNA of the CDR3 is TGTGCCAGCAGCTTAGGAGCGGTCCAAGAGACCCAGTACTTC. The variable domain in full, completed from reference TRBV7-9 and TRBJ2-5, reads DTGVSQNPRHKITKRGQNVTFRCDPISEHNRLYWYRQTLGQGPEFLTYFQNEAQLEKSRLLSDRFSAERPKGSFSTLEIQRTEQGDSAMYLCASSLGAVQETQYFGPGTRLLVL.

The chain recombines TRBV4-2 with TRBJ2-1, with 11 bases fitting TRBD2. The ends lost 3 bases at V and 3 bases at J; junction bases unmatched: 4. The CDR3 covers 16 residues. Germline V lookup: CDR1 LGHNA, CDR2 YNFKEQ. The CDR3 reads CASSQELAGDYNEQFF. CDR3 in DNA: TGTGCCAGCAGCCAGGAACTAGCGGGGGACTACAATGAGCAGTTCTTC.

This clone was observed a handful of times. This chain links TRBV7-9 with TRBJ2-5; 7 bases match TRBD1. This CDR3 spans 13 amino acids. V trimming: 6 bases; J trimming: 1 base; junction bases outside the gene matches: 2. CDR1 SEHNR and CDR2 FQNEAQ come from the germline V gene (reference sequence). The CDR3 sequence: CASRTGTQETQYF. In DNA, the CDR3 is TGTGCCAGCAGGACAGGGACCCAAGAGACCCAGTACTTC. Full variable domain (remainder filled in from reference TRBV7-9 and TRBJ2-5): DTGVSQNPRHKITKRGQNVTFRCDPISEHNRLYWYRQTLGQGPEFLTYFQNEAQLEKSRLLSDRFSAERPKGSFSTLEIQRTEQGDSAMYLCASRTGTQETQYFGPGTRLLVL.

J is TRBJ1-4 and V is TRBV5-1, with D uncertain. CDR3 length: 17 amino acids. Germline-derived CDR1 and CDR2 are SGHRS and YFSETQ. With 0 bases removed from V and 7 bases from J, the gap between germline ends came to 19 bases. The CDR3 protein is CASSLAESTDKIEKLFF. DNA for the CDR3: TGCGCCAGCAGCTTGGCTGAGTCTACAGACAAAATTGAAAAACTGTTTTTT. Using reference TRBV5-1 and TRBJ1-4 for the parts outside the CDR3, the full variable domain is KAGVTQTPRYLIKTRGQQVTLSCSPISGHRSVSWYQQTPGQGLQFLFEYFSETQRNKGNFPGRFSGRQFSNSRSEMNVSTLELGDSALYLCASSLAESTDKIEKLFFGSGTQLSVL.

In this sample, this clone turned up once. The chain links TRBV7-9 to TRBJ1-4; a weak D match, TRBD1 (6 bases). Trimming removed 4 bases at V and 8 bases at J, with 14 bases between. Germline V gives CDR1 SEHNR, CDR2 FQNEAQ (reference sequence). The CDR3 is 14 residues long. For the CDR3, the DNA is TGTGCCAGCAGCTCGACAGGAAATCAGGAAAAACTGTTTTTT. It is translated as CASSSTGNQEKLFF.

The chain joins TRBV4-1 to TRBJ2-1, with 13 nucleotides matching TRBD2. After removal of 4 bases from V and 6 bases from J, the junction contained 6 bases not matched to a gene. From germline, CDR1 is MGHRA and CDR2 YSYEKL. CDR3 size: 16 residues. Written as DNA, the CDR3 is TGCGCCAGCAGCCGCGGACTAGCGGGAGTAGGCAATGAGCAGTTCTTC. It is translated as CASSRGLAGVGNEQFF.

This chain uses TRBV6-5 with TRBJ2-3; D unclear. The germline V gene has CDR1 MNHEY and CDR2 SVGAGI. Trimming pared 0 bases from V and 0 bases from J, leaving 7 bases between. The CDR3 extends over 15 amino acids. The chain's CDR3 is CASSYSRPSTDTQYF. Here the CDR3 DNA reads TGTGCCAGCAGTTACTCGAGGCCTAGCACAGATACGCAGTATTTT.

The chain is built from TRBV7-6 and TRBJ2-5; possibly TRBD2 for D (5 bases). Germline assignment: CDR1 SGHVS and CDR2 FNYEAQ. The CDR3 is 13 residues long. Trimming removed 5 bases from V and 4 bases from J, with 11 bases in between. In DNA form, the CDR3 reads TGTGCCAGCAGCCGGGGTCTGGGAGAGACCCAGTACTTC. Its translation: CASSRGLGETQYF.

This chain joins TRBV19 and TRBJ2-7; a possible D gene is TRBD2 (5 bases). V lost 6 bases, J lost 5 bases, and 14 bases lay in between. Germline values: CDR1 LNHDA, CDR2 SQIVND (reference sequence). CDR3 length equals 13 residues. CDR3 sequence: CASSPADGDEQYF. Written as DNA, the CDR3 is TGTGCCAGTAGCCCAGCGGACGGGGACGAGCAGTACTTC.

This sequence joins TRBV5-1 and TRBJ2-7; TRBD2 matches 8 bases. The CDR3 totals 15 residues. V shed 4 bases, J shed 3 bases, and the junction held 9 bases outside the gene matches. CDR1 is SGHRS and CDR2 is YFSETQ in the germline V gene. The CDR3 coding sequence is TGCGCCAGCAGCCCCGCGGGAGGAGGGGGCTACGAGCAGTACTTC. Its translation is CASSPAGGGGYEQYF.

CDR3 region: CASSSLSGNTDTQYF. For the CDR3, the DNA is TGTGCCAGCAGTTCTCTTAGCGGGAACACAGATACGCAGTATTTT. J is TRBJ2-3 and V is TRBV27, with TRBD2 matching 8 bases. Trimming at V came to 4 bases and at J to 2 bases, leaving 5 bases not matched to a gene. The CDR3 is 15 amino acids. CDR1 is MNHEY and CDR2 is SMNVEV in the germline V gene (reference sequence).

This chain joins TRBV5-4 and TRBJ2-2; the match to TRBD2 covers 12 bases. CDR3 length: 17 residues. From germline, CDR1 is SGHNT and CDR2 YYREEE (reference sequence). Germline trimming cut 0 bases from V and 4 bases from J; bases unmatched to any gene: 4. The DNA of the CDR3 is TGTGCCAGCAGCTTGGCTAGCGGGAGGGCTATCACCGGGGAGCTGTTTTTT. It encodes CASSLASGRAITGELFF.